Below, one T cell receptor (beta chain) is given with its context. No antigen is known for it. V was clipped by 5 bases and J by 5 bases, with 13 bases between them. Germline V gene sequence: CDR1 SEHNR, CDR2 FQNEAQ (reference sequence). The CDR3 has 14 residues. The PCR used 60 Vbeta and 13 Jbeta primers. The authors' processing: Among the unique TCR beta chains that a later analysis counted, some 73 million in all, roughly 10 million were shared. Here immunoSEQ multiplex PCR was the method, and the copy in TCRdb shows in-frame clones only, minus some. V and J calls and clone size come straight from that table; D and trimming were deduced from the DNA. The repertoire consists of around 130,000 clones, with more than 65% occurring once and the leading ten covering 1.5%. These data originate in a study of cytomegalovirus exposure and HLA in healthy donors. Study-level results: Researchers reported that a few CMV-associated chains were confirmed in vitro as CMV antigen-specific. With DRB1 most and HLA-C fewest, TCR association rates differed between HLA loci in a later analysis. Reports indicate that TCR beta sequences accurately predicted the HLA-A and HLA-B alleles of most subjects.

The TCR comes from a woman younger than 35 in good health and CMV-seronegative. The chain is built from TRBV7-9 and TRBJ1-5; maybe TRBD1 (6 bases). Input material: PBMCs. CDR3 region: CASSDQGWDQPQHF. The CDR3 DNA is TGTGCCAGCAGCGACCAGGGGTGGGATCAGCCCCAGCATTTT.